The clone carrying this TCR beta chain has a handful of counts. It was locally advanced or metastatic urothelial carcinoma that patients had. Profiling relied on immunoSEQ multiplex PCR, and the TCRdb table lists in-frame clones only, not all of them. The data contain roughly 42,000 clones, 81% of them singletons. The data belong to a study of PD-L1 blockade in urothelial cancer. Germline CDR1 SGHNT, CDR2 YENEEA. The CDR3 runs to 13 residues. V was pared by 4 bases and J by 3 bases, with 7 bases between. The chain combines TRBV11-3 with TRBJ2-1, with unresolved D. The TCR was taken from a man aged 70 or older with urothelial cancer. Sequenced material: PBMCs, taken around atezolizumab (anti-PD-L1) treatment. CDR3 DNA: TGTGCCAGCAGCTCTTACTTCTACAATGAGCAGTTCTTC. Its translation is CASSSYFYNEQFF.